This T cell receptor (beta chain) was identified during a study of human T cells and chemical hapten exposure. Study overall: Alopecia areata, totalis or universalis affected patients who were mostly female. Study observations and caveats: There was no change with DPC sensitization in TCRs above 1 in 1000 frequency.

Sample time point: patch test 1, 2 weeks after DPC sensitization. Regarding treatment: therapeutic diphenylcyclopropenone sensitization with weekly scalp DPC. The authors extracted total RNA from unfractionated whole blood. Points on this clonotype: Its antigen is unidentified.

This CDR3 region has 15 residues. Unique molecular identifiers were affixed to discrete cDNA molecules within the library. MiXCR was run by TCRdb on the RACE reads, yielding one entry per CDR3 protein. The sample lists 370,000 or so distinct CDR3 sequences; about 4.4% were seen once. The rearrangement joins TRBV21-1 to TRBJ1-1. TRBV21-1 is labeled a pseudogene. The receptor was derived from a woman in her fifties or sixties with alopecia areata. Some clones in this sample may be carry-over from other donors' samples. The sequenced sample was whole blood, obtained in connection with sensitization to the hapten diphenylcyclopropenone (DPC). Here the CDR3 DNA reads TGTGCCAGCAGCAAAGTCGGCAGGAGAGACACTGAAGCTTTCTTT. It specifies CASSKVGRRDTEAFF.